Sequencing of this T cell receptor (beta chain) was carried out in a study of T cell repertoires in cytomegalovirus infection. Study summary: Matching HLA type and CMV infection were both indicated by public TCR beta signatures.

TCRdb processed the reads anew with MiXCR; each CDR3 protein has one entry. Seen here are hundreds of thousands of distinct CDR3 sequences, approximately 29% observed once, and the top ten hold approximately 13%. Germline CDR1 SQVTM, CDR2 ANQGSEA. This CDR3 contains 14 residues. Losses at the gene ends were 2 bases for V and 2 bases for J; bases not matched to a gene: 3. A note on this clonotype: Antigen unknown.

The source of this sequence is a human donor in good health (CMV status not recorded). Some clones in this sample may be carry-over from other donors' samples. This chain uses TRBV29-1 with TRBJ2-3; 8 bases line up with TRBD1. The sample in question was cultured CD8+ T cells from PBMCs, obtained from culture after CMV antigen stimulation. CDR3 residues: CSVEPTGATDTQYF. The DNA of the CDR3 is TGCAGCGTTGAACCGACAGGGGCCACAGATACGCAGTATTTT.